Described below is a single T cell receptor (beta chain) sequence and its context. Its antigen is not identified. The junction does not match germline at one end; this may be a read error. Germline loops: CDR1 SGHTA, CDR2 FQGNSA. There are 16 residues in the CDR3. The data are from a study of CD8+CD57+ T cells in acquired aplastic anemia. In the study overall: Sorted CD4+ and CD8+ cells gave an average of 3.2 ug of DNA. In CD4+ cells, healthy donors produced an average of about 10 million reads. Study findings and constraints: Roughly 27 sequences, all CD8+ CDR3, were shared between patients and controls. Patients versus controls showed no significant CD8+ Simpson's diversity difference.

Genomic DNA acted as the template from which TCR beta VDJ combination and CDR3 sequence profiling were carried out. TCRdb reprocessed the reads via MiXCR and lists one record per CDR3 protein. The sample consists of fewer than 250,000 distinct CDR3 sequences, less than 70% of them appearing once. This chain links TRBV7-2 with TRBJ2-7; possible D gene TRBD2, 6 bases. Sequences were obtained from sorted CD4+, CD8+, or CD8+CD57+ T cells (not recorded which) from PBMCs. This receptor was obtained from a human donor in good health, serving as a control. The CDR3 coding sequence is TGTGCCAGCAGCTTATATCCGGGGGTTTTGGCGTACGGGCAGTACTTC. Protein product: CASSLYPGVLAYGQYF.